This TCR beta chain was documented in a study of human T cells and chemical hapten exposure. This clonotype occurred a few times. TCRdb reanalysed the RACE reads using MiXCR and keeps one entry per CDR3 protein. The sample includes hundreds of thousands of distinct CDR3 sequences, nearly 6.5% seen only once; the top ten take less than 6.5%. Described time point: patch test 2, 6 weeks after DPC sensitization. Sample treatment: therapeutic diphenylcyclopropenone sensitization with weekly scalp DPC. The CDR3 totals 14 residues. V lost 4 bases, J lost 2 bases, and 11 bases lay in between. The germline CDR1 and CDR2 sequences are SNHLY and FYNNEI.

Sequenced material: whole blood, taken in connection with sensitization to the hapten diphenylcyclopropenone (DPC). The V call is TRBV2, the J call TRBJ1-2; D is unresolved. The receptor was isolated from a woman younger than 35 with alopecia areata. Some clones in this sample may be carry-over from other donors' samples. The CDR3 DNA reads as TGTGCCAGCAGTGGCACAGTGATAAACTATGGCTACACCTTC. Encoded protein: CASSGTVINYGYTF.